This TCR beta chain was sequenced in a study of T cells in women clearing cervical HPV infection. Whole-study context: Blood came at first lesion visit for cases, post-clearance for controls. Only a few women had HLA typing results available.

Whole-study results and caveats: Repertoire richness, not evenness, was significantly elevated in CIN3+ cases versus controls.

As to this clone: Its antigen is unknown.

Measured with immunoSEQ multiplex PCR; TCRdb has only the in-frame clones, and not every one. The listing contains over 30,000 clones. Sequencing input: blood buffy coat. This clonotype was obtained from a woman aged 18 to 75 with a cervical HPV16 infection that either progressed to CIN3+ or cleared (not recorded which).

The covered CDR3 bases are TGTGCCGTTGGGACAGGGCAAGAAAAG. It specifies CAVGTGQEK. In full, the CDR3 reads CAVGTGQEKLFF. The rearrangement uses TRBV19 and TRBJ2-2; 9 bases fit TRBD1. The read ends 3 residues before the CDR3 terminus; that terminus is restored from the germline J gene. CDR1 and CDR2 from the germline V gene are LNHDA and SQIVND (reference sequence). The CDR3 contains 12 residues.